Presented here are 30 T cell receptor beta chains from one specimen sequenced in a study of T cells in Graves' hyperthyroidism and ophthalmopathy. RNA transcripts served as the template for amplifying TCR beta CDR3 regions. First-round RT-PCR of the TCR CDR3 relied on the HTBI primer set. TCRdb passed the multiplex PCR reads through MiXCR, listing each CDR3 protein once. Here the sample spans around 34,000 distinct CDR3 sequences, roughly half being singletons. Sequencing was performed on blood. The receptors shown here come from a middle-aged woman with Graves' ophthalmopathy.

The sample holds many counts of this clonotype. Germline is not matched at one junction end, which may reflect a read error. The V call is TRBV11-2, the J call TRBJ1-5; 8 bases agree with TRBD1. The CDR3 has 15 residues. Germline CDR1 reads SGHAT; CDR2 reads FQNNGV. The CDR3 DNA reads TGTGCCAGCAGCGTAGACAGGGGTTACAATCAGCCCCAGCATTTT. As protein: CASSVDRGYNQPQHF. Variable domain in full (rest from reference TRBV11-2 and TRBJ1-5): EAGVAQSPRYKIIEKRQSVAFWCNPISGHATLYWYQQILGQGPKLLIQFQNNGVVDDSQLPKDRFSAERLKGVDSTLKIQPAKLEDSAVYLCASSVDRGYNQPQHFGDGTRLSIL.

This clonotype is termed medium-sized. The chain links TRBV7-9 to TRBJ2-3, with D hard to call. Per germline, CDR1 SEHNR and CDR2 FQNEAQ (reference sequence). The CDR3 is 14 amino acids. Trimming cost V 1 base and J 4 bases, with 9 bases left between them. The CDR3 nucleotides are TGTGCCAGCAGCTTAGTCTCCTCAGCAGATACGCAGTATTTT. Translating it yields CASSLVSSADTQYF.

The CDR3 here is CASSLSGGAYNEQFF. The CDR3 bases are TGTGCCAGCAGCTTAAGCGGGGGGGCGTACAATGAGCAGTTCTTC. The rearrangement joins TRBV7-3 to TRBJ2-1; 9 bases align to TRBD2. This CDR3 is 15 amino acids long. V was clipped by 1 base and J by 4 bases; unmatched bases: 2. Germline V CDR1 and CDR2: SGHTA, FQGTGA.

This clonotype was seen repeatedly, ten times or more. It may be a read error: a sequence one base away is much more abundant. The chain uses TRBV7-3 and TRBJ1-1, with a tentative D call TRBD1 (6 bases). The V gene lost 5 bases and the J gene lost 12 bases, with 19 bases spanning the gap. Germline assignment: CDR1 SGHTA and CDR2 FQGTGA. This CDR3 has 13 residues. The CDR3 nucleotides are TGTGCCAGCAGCACAGGGCCCGGGGTGGAAACTTTCTTT. This sequence encodes CASSTGPGVETFF.

This clonotype is a singleton in its sample. V usage is TRBV20-1 and J usage is TRBJ2-1; D is unresolved. The CDR3 spans 15 residues. Germline V CDR1 and CDR2: DFQATT, SNEGSKA (reference sequence). V lost 0 bases and J lost 4, with 13 bases in between. CDR3 in amino acids: CSARDTWLGYNEQFF. The CDR3 DNA reads TGCAGTGCTAGAGACACATGGTTGGGGTACAATGAGCAGTTCTTC.

This clonotype occurred once. This rearrangement joins TRBV29-1 to TRBJ2-7; D possibly corresponds to TRBD1 (5 bases). The germline V gene encodes CDR1 SQVTM and CDR2 ANQGSEA. The CDR3 is 10 amino acids. V was pared by 6 bases and J by 6 bases, with 9 bases between. As DNA, the CDR3 is TGCAGCGTGGACAAATGCGAGCAGTACTTC. As protein: CSVDKCEQYF.

This clonotype was picked up many times. One base away lies a much larger clone, so this may be a sequencing read error. The gene calls are TRBV7-9 and TRBJ2-1; no clear D gene. Germline CDR1 and CDR2: SEHNR and FQNEAQ (reference sequence). This CDR3 contains 12 residues. The CDR3, as DNA: TGTGCCAGCAGCTCCTCCTACAGTGAGCAGTTCTTC. It yields the protein CASSSSYSEQFF.

This chain connects TRBV7-6 to TRBJ2-1; 10 bases fit TRBD1. The V gene end was trimmed by 5 bases and the J gene end by 5 bases; junction bases not matched to a gene: 3. CDR1 and CDR2 (germline): SGHVS, FNYEAQ. The CDR3 covers 14 residues. As DNA, the CDR3 is TGTGCCAGCAGCCGACAGGGGGCGAACAATGAGCAGTTCTTC. It yields the protein CASSRQGANNEQFF. Full variable domain (remainder filled in from reference TRBV7-6 and TRBJ2-1): GAGVSQSPRYKVTKRGQDVALRCDPISGHVSLYWYRQALGQGPEFLTYFNYEAQQDKSGLPNDRFSAERPEGSISTLTIQRTEQRDSAMYRCASSRQGANNEQFFGPGTRLTVL.

The chain joins TRBV7-2 to TRBJ1-6; 7 bases are a match to TRBD1. CDR1 is SGHTA and CDR2 is FQGNSA in the germline V gene. The CDR3 spans 14 residues. Losses at the gene ends were 3 bases for V and 5 bases for J; bases not matched to a gene: 1. The CDR3, as DNA: TGTGCCAGCAGCTTTCAGGGGGATAATTCACCCCTCCACTTT. Translating it yields CASSFQGDNSPLHF.

The chain is built from TRBV12-3 or TRBV12-4 and TRBJ2-1; 10 bases agree with TRBD2. The better agreement between TRBJ2-3 and the DNA end casts doubt on the J call. The CDR3 loop spans 15 amino acids. The CDR3 nucleotides read TGTGCCAGCAGCATAGCGGGAGGAGCATACAATGAGCAGTATTTT. Amino acids: CASSIAGGAYNEQYF.

This clonotype has a single count. The chain carries TRBV5-1 and TRBJ1-4, with 8 bases fitting TRBD1. Germline CDR1 SGHRS, CDR2 YFSETQ. CDR3 size: 13 residues. After removal of 0 bases from V and 10 bases from J, the junction contained 2 bases not matched to a gene. Here the CDR3 reads CASSLVQGVKLFF. The CDR3 DNA sequence: TGCGCCAGCAGCTTGGTACAGGGGGTAAAACTGTTTTTT.

The V and J genes are TRBV7-9 and TRBJ2-4; D perhaps matches TRBD1 (6 bases). This CDR3 has 15 residues. Per the germline V gene, CDR1 is SEHNR and CDR2 is FQNEAQ (reference sequence). The V end lost 5 bases, the J end lost 2 bases, and 13 bases lay between the germline ends. CDR3 amino acids: CASSPAGQSKNIQYF. The CDR3 bases are TGTGCCAGCAGCCCTGCTGGACAGTCCAAAAACATTCAGTACTTC.

The gene calls are TRBV20-1 and TRBJ1-1; D gene ambiguous. CDR1 DFQATT and CDR2 SNEGSKA come from the germline V gene (reference sequence). The CDR3 extends over 12 amino acids. V was shortened by 5 bases and J by 4 bases, with 11 bases between the two germline ends. The CDR3 region is CSAVEGGTEAFF. In DNA, the CDR3 is TGCAGTGCTGTTGAGGGTGGCACTGAAGCTTTCTTT.

A note on this clonotype: This is likely a read error, given that the CDR3 carries no conserved phenylalanine or tryptophan at its end. The chain combines TRBV7-3 with TRBJ2-3, with D maybe TRBD2 (6 bases). The CDR3 sequence is 15 residues long. V was shortened by 1 base and J by 6 bases, with 14 bases between the two germline ends. Looked up from germline, CDR1 is SGHTA and CDR2 is FQGTGA. The CDR3, as DNA: TGTGCCAGCAGCTTAATTCCCGGGGGTGAGGATACGCAGTATGTT. Translation: CASSLIPGGEDTQYV.

J is TRBJ2-3 and V is TRBV14; D may be TRBD1 or TRBD2 (5 bases each). Germline V gene sequence: CDR1 SGHDN, CDR2 FVKESK. Trimming took 0 bases from V and 7 from J, leaving 14 bases between them. CDR3 length equals 15 residues. This CDR3 is CASSQDEGLVNTQYF. In DNA form, the CDR3 reads TGTGCCAGCAGCCAAGATGAGGGGCTGGTGAATACGCAGTATTTT.

Ten or more counts support this clonotype. V and J are TRBV6-5 and TRBJ1-4, with D unresolved. The CDR3 totals 15 residues. Germline V gene sequence: CDR1 MNHEY, CDR2 SVGAGI. The V and J ends lost 0 bases and 2 bases respectively, with 7 bases between them. DNA for the CDR3: TGTGCCAGCAGTTACTCGCGTCCGACTAATGAAAAACTGTTTTTT. Amino acids: CASSYSRPTNEKLFF.

In this sample, this clonotype turned up many times. The genes are TRBV6-2 or TRBV6-3 and TRBJ2-5; D perhaps matches TRBD1 (7 bases). Trimming took off 0 bases at V and 2 bases at J, with 16 bases between the two ends. The CDR3 loop spans 17 amino acids. CDR1 and CDR2 from the germline V gene are MNHEY and SVGEGT. The CDR3 region has the DNA TGTGCCAGCAGTTACTCGACTAGGACAGGCGAACAAGAGACCCAGTACTTC. The encoded protein is CASSYSTRTGEQETQYF.

This clonotype was picked up many times. The chain combines TRBV12-3 or TRBV12-4 with TRBJ1-1; a possible D gene is TRBD1 (6 bases). CDR3 length: 13 residues. Deletions cut 6 bases from V and 4 bases from J, with 12 bases between. The CDR3 DNA reads as TGTGCCAGCAGGTACAGGGAAGGCACTGAAGCTTTCTTT. Translation gives CASRYREGTEAFF.

The chain couples TRBV20-1 to TRBJ2-7; 12 nucleotides line up with TRBD2. Germline trimming cut 1 base from V and 6 bases from J; bases unmatched to any gene: 7. CDR1 is DFQATT, CDR2 SNEGSKA, per germline (reference sequence). The CDR3 consists of 15 residues. The CDR3 nucleotides read TGCAGTGCTAGAGGGACTAGCGGGACAAGAGTCGAGCAGTACTTC. This encodes CSARGTSGTRVEQYF.

This clonotype was counted ten times or more. This chain joins TRBV3-1 and TRBJ2-1; no reliable D call. CDR1 is LGHDT, CDR2 YNNKEL, per germline (reference sequence). The germline V and J ends were trimmed by 8 bases and 4 bases, with 6 bases remaining between them. This CDR3 comprises 11 residues. The CDR3 nucleotides read TGTGCCAGCTCAGCGTACAATGAGCAGTTCTTC. Translation: CASSAYNEQFF.

The genes are TRBV9 and TRBJ2-7; 9 bases align to TRBD2. J lost 3 bases, V lost 2 bases, and 6 bases had no gene match. The CDR3 consists of 15 residues. The germline V gene encodes CDR1 SGDLS and CDR2 YYNGEE. CDR3 sequence reads: CASSVASGTDYEQYF. The CDR3 DNA is TGTGCCAGCAGCGTCGCTAGCGGGACAGACTACGAGCAGTACTTC.

This sequence joins TRBV7-2 and TRBJ2-5; the match to TRBD2 covers 15 bases. The germline V gene encodes CDR1 SGHTA and CDR2 FQGNSA. The V and J ends lost 8 bases and 11 bases, in that order; junction bases with no gene match: 9. CDR3 length: 14 amino acids. The CDR3 nucleotides read TGTGCCAGCGGTCCCGGGACTAGCGGGGGGACGCAGTACTTC. This encodes CASGPGTSGGTQYF.

This clonotype was seen at least ten times. The genes are TRBV9 and TRBJ2-1, with 9 nucleotides matching TRBD2. Germline values: CDR1 SGDLS, CDR2 YYNGEE. This CDR3 region has 14 residues. The V and J ends lost 4 bases and 8 bases, in that order; junction bases with no gene match: 7. DNA of the CDR3: TGTGCCAGCAGCCCTCTGGGACTAGCCGATGAGCAGTTCTTC. Translating gives CASSPLGLADEQFF. Full variable domain (outside the CDR3, taken from reference TRBV9 and TRBJ2-1): DSGVTQTPKHLITATGQRVTLRCSPRSGDLSVYWYQQSLDQGLQFLIQYYNGEERAKGNILERFSAQQFPDLHSELNLSSLELGDSALYFCASSPLGLADEQFFGPGTRLTVL.

This clonotype has a count of ten or more. A much larger clone is a single base away; this may be a read error. This sequence joins TRBV24-1 and TRBJ2-3; possible D gene TRBD1, 6 bases. The CDR3 runs 13 residues. The germline V gene has CDR1 KGHDR and CDR2 SFDVKD. CDR3 nucleotides: TGTGCCACCCAAGACAGGACCACAGATACGCGGTATTTT. It is translated as CATQDRTTDTRYF.

This clonotype was observed a handful of times. The V and J genes are TRBV12-3 or TRBV12-4 and TRBJ2-3; D possibly corresponds to TRBD2 (6 bases). Trimming left V 7 bases short and J 5 bases short, with 13 bases between. The CDR3 totals 13 residues. This chain's CDR3 is CASKLAGGDTQYF. CDR3 in DNA: TGTGCCAGCAAACTAGCCGGGGGAGATACGCAGTATTTT.

This chain links TRBV19 with TRBJ1-3; D remains unclear. The length of the CDR3 is 15 residues. The V gene lost 3 bases and the J gene lost 2 bases, with 11 bases spanning the gap. Germline CDR1 reads LNHDA; CDR2 reads SQIVND (reference sequence). CDR3 bases: TGTGCCAGTAGTATTTCCCGGACGGCTGGAAACACCATATATTTT. Protein: CASSISRTAGNTIYF.

This clonotype showed up just once. The V and J genes are TRBV5-6 and TRBJ2-3, with 15 bases identical to TRBD2. J lost 4 bases, V lost 5 bases, and 5 bases had no gene match. Germline-derived CDR1 and CDR2 are SGHDT and YYEEEE. CDR3 length: 16 residues. This CDR3 is CASSWTSGGAPDTQYF. The CDR3 DNA is TGTGCCAGCAGTTGGACTAGCGGGGGGGCCCCAGATACGCAGTATTTT.

This clonotype has only a few counts. The V call is TRBV3-1, the J call TRBJ2-7, with 8 bases matching TRBD1. V dropped 4 bases and J dropped 3; count of bases not matched to a gene: 23. CDR1 is LGHDT, CDR2 YNNKEL, per germline (reference sequence). This CDR3 region has 20 residues. The CDR3 region has the DNA TGTGCCAGCAGCCCGACAGTTCATTCCTCGGGACAGGCGACCAACTACGAGCAGTACTTC. Its protein product is CASSPTVHSSGQATNYEQYF.

With respect to this clonotype: The germline gene is not matched at one end of the junction; a read error may be the cause. The CDR3 is CATSDRYYGYTF. For the CDR3, the DNA is TGTGCCACCTCAGACAGGTACTATGGTTACACCTTC. This chain uses TRBV15 with TRBJ1-2, with a possible D match to TRBD1 (6 bases). The CDR3 covers 12 residues. Germline V gives CDR1 LNHNV, CDR2 YYDKDF (reference sequence).

As concerns this clonotype: Germline and junction disagree at one end, which may indicate a read error. The chain employs TRBV2 and TRBJ2-7, with D perhaps assigned TRBD1 or TRBD2 (6 bases each). The CDR3 loop spans 13 amino acids. Germline V CDR1 and CDR2: SNHLY, FYNNEI. The CDR3 bases are TGCGCCAGCAGTGTCTCAGGGGCGGGGAGGCAGTACTTC. It specifies CASSVSGAGRQYF.